These T cell receptor beta chains were read from a single sample in a study of early T cells in non-severe SARS-CoV-2 infection. TCRdb re-derived calls from the 5' RACE reads in MiXCR, one entry per CDR3 protein. This repertoire shows roughly 120,000 distinct CDR3 sequences, 15% found once; its top ten account for just over 20%. The sample was whole blood. Receptors originate from an adult who was a healthcare worker with PCR-confirmed SARS-CoV-2 infection or an uninfected control (not recorded which). The CDR3 runs from the conserved cysteine through the conserved F or W. D genes are given only for firm matches. Clone sizes are given selectively: once, few, many, or a class where the clone is expanded.

>TRBJ1-5|-|-|TRBV19
TGTGCCAGCGGTAGGGAGGGGAATTATCAGCCCCAGCATTTT
CASGREGNYQPQHF
>TRBJ1-5|many|TRBD1|TRBV20-1
TGCAGTGCTAGCGACAGGGATAGCAATCAGCCCCAGCATTTT
CSASDRDSNQPQHF
>TRBJ2-4|few|TRBD1|TRBV29-1
TGCAGCGCTTGGGACAGCTACATTCAGTACTTC
CSAWDSYIQYF
>TRBJ2-1|many|-|TRBV14
TGTGCCAGCAGCCCCACGCGGGGACGCTCCTACAATGAGCAGTTCTTC
CASSPTRGRSYNEQFF
>TRBJ2-3|few|-|TRBV4-2
TGTGCCAGCAGCCAAGATCCAGGATCAGATACGCAGTATTTT
CASSQDPGSDTQYF
>TRBJ2-1|many|TRBD2|TRBV7-3
TGTGCCAGCAGCCCCAGCGGGGCCTCCTACAATGAGCAGTTCTTC
CASSPSGASYNEQFF
>TRBJ2-5|many|-|TRBV7-8
TGTGCCAGCAGCTTCCGCCCTGCGGGGCAAGAGACCCAGTACTTC
CASSFRPAGQETQYF
>TRBJ2-5|few|-|TRBV5-4
TGTGCCAGCAGTCCCCCGGGACAACGAGAGACCCAGTACTTC
CASSPPGQRETQYF
>TRBJ1-2|many|-|TRBV10-3
TGTGCCACCTTTAAAGGACCCGACAGGAACTATGGCTACACCTTC
CATFKGPDRNYGYTF
>TRBJ2-2|few|TRBD1|TRBV6-1
TGTGCCAGCAAGTGGGACAGGCCCACCGGGGAGCTGTTTTTT
CASKWDRPTGELFF
>TRBJ1-1|few|TRBD1|TRBV7-9
TGTGCCAGCAGCTTAACAGGGGCTACCTCTGAAGCTTTCTTT
CASSLTGATSEAFF
>TRBJ2-3|few|-|TRBV9
TGTGCCAGCAGCGTATATGGTTCACAGAAAAACACAGATACGCAGTATTTT
CASSVYGSQKNTDTQYF
>TRBJ2-3|few|TRBD2|TRBV5-6
TGTGCCAGCAGCTTGGGTAGAACTAGCGCAGATACGCAGTATTTT
CASSLGRTSADTQYF
>TRBJ2-1|-|-|TRBV19
TGTGCCAGTAGTACCCCCCGTGGCGTGTCTTACAATGAGCAGTTCTTC
CASSTPRGVSYNEQFF
>TRBJ2-7|many|-|TRBV20-1
TGCAGTGCTAGCGCTGGACGCCCCGAGCAGTACTTC
CSASAGRPEQYF
>TRBJ2-3|-|TRBD2|TRBV18
TGTGCCAGCTCACCACGCGGGGGGGCCGGGGATACGCAGTATTTT
CASSPRGGAGDTQYF
>TRBJ2-7|-|TRBD2|TRBV4-2
TGTGCCAGCAGCCAAGGGACCCCTTCCGCGGGGGGCCTTTCCTACGAGCAGTACTTC
CASSQGTPSAGGLSYEQYF
>TRBJ1-1|few|-|TRBV4-1
TGCGCCAGCAGCCAAGCCCCCCTGAACACTGAAGCTTTCTTT
CASSQAPLNTEAFF
>TRBJ2-7|few|TRBD2|TRBV3-1
TGTGCCAGCAGCCAGAGCGGGGGGTTCCCCTACGAGCAGTACTTC
CASSQSGGFPYEQYF
>TRBJ1-2|many|-|TRBV9
TGTGCCAGCAGCGTAGGGGACACACCCTATGGCTACACCTTC
CASSVGDTPYGYTF
>TRBJ2-1|few|TRBD2|TRBV5-1
TGCGCCAGCAGCCTCGCTAGCGGGGGTAATGAGCAGTTCTTC
CASSLASGGNEQFF
>TRBJ1-1|-|-|TRBV5-4
TGTGCCAGCAGCCCTGCCTCCCGGGACACTGAAGCTTTCTTT
CASSPASRDTEAFF
>TRBJ1-2|few|TRBD1|TRBV12-3/TRBV12-4
TGTGCCAGCAGTGTACAGGGGGCCTATGGCTACACCTTC
CASSVQGAYGYTF
>TRBJ2-3|few|TRBD1|TRBV10-3
TGTGCCACAACCGGGACAGGGACGGCAGATACGCAGTATTTT
CATTGTGTADTQYF
>TRBJ2-5|few|-|TRBV4-1
TGCGCCAGCAGCCAAACGATTGGAGAGACCCAGTACTTC
CASSQTIGETQYF
>TRBJ2-3|few|-|TRBV29-1
TGCAGCGTTCCAAACCTCGGAGATACGCAGTATTTT
CSVPNLGDTQYF
>TRBJ2-3|few|-|TRBV5-5
TGTGCCAGCAGCTCCCCCTCGGGGCCAGATACGCAGTATTTT
CASSSPSGPDTQYF
>TRBJ1-1|-|-|TRBV5-4
TGTGCCAGCAGCCGAGGGCAGGGCCCCACTGAAGCTTTCTTT
CASSRGQGPTEAFF
>TRBJ1-1|-|-|TRBV10-3
TGTGCCATCAGTGAAACCGGGAACACTGAAGCTTTCTTT
CAISETGNTEAFF
>TRBJ2-3|many|-|TRBV5-1
TGCGCCAGCAGACGGGGGAACACAGATACGCAGTATTTT
CASRRGNTDTQYF
>TRBJ1-1|-|-|TRBV12-3/TRBV12-4
TGTGCCAGCAGTTTGTTACTTGGGGGGGACACTGAAGCTTTCTTT
CASSLLLGGDTEAFF
>TRBJ2-3|-|-|TRBV10-3
TGTGCCATCAGTGCGGGGATAGGGGATACGCAGTATTTT
CAISAGIGDTQYF